This record looks at one TCR beta chain sequence and its context. What it binds is not known. The sample is drawn from a study of a mutant IDH1 vaccine in newly diagnosed glioma. On the study more broadly: Patients previously underwent radiotherapy, temozolomide, or both, and most underwent both. Visit V12 was scheduled at week 35 and visit V13 at week 47. Findings of the study overall: Top-clonotype changes in peripheral T cells seemed unrelated to pseudoprogression.

Described time point: week 47, end of study. What each vaccine dose contained was 300 ug of mutant IDH1 20-mer peptide, accompanied by topical imiquimod. Vaccinations, eight in total, occurred in weeks 1, 3, 5, 7, 11, 15, 19, 23. Profiling relied on immunoSEQ multiplex PCR, and the TCRdb table lists in-frame clones only, not all of them. Of tens of thousands of clones listed, 70% to 85% are singletons. Per germline, CDR1 MGHRA and CDR2 YSYEKL. V was shortened by 3 bases and J by 2 bases, with 15 bases between the two germline ends. The length of the CDR3 is 16 residues. The origin of this receptor is a woman in her thirties or forties with glioma. Some clones in this sample may be carry-over from other donors' samples. This rearrangement joins TRBV4-1 to TRBJ2-3; D is unresolved. Sequenced material: PBMCs, taken from a glioma patient whose treatment included an IDH1 peptide vaccine. The CDR3 DNA follows: TGCGCCAGCAGCCAGGGAAGCCTTCCTTACACAGATACGCAGTATTTT. Protein: CASSQGSLPYTDTQYF.